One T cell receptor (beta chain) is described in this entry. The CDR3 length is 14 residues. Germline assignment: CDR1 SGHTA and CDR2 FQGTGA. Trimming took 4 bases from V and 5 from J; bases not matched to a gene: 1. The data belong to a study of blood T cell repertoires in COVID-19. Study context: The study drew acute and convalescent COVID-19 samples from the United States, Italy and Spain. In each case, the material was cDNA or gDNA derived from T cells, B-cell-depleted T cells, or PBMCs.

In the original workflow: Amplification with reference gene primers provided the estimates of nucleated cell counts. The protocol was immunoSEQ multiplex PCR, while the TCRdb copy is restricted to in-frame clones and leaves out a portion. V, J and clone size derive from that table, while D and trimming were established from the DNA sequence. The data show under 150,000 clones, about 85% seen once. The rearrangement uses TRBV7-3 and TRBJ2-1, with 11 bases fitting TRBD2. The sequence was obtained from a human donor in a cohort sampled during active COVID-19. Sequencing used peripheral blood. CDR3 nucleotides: TGTGCCAGCAGCTATAGCGGGGGGGACAATGAGCAGTTCTTC. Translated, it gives CASSYSGGDNEQFF.